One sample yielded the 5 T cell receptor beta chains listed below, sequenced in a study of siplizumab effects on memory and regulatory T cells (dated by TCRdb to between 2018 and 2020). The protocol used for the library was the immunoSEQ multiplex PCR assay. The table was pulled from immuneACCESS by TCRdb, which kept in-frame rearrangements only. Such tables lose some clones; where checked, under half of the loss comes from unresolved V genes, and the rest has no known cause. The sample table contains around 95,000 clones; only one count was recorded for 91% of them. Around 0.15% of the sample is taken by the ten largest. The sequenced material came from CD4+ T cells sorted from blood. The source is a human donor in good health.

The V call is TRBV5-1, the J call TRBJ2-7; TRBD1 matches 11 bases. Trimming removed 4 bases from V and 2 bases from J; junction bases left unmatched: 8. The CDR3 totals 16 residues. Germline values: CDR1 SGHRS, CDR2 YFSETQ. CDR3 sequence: CASSRPGQGVPYEQYF. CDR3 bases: TGCGCCAGCAGCCGACCGGGACAGGGGGTCCCCTACGAGCAGTACTTC.

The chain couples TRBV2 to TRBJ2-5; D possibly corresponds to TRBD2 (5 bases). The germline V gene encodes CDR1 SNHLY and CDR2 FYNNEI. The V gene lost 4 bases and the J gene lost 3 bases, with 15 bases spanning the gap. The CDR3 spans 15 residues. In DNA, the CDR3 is TGTGCCAGCAGTGGGCTGAGTACCGGGGAAGAGACCCAGTACTTC. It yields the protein CASSGLSTGEETQYF.

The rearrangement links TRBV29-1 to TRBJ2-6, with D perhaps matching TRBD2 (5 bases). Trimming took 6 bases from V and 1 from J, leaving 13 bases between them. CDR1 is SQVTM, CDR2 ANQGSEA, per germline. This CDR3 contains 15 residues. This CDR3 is CSVEVSGSGANVLTF. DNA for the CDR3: TGCAGCGTGGAGGTTTCTGGGTCTGGGGCCAACGTCCTGACTTTC. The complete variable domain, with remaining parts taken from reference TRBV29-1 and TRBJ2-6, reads SAVISQKPSRDICQRGTSLTIQCQVDSQVTMMFWYRQQPGQSLTLIATANQGSEATYESGFVIDKFPISRPNLTFSTLTVSNMSPEDSSIYLCSVEVSGSGANVLTFGAGSRLTVL.

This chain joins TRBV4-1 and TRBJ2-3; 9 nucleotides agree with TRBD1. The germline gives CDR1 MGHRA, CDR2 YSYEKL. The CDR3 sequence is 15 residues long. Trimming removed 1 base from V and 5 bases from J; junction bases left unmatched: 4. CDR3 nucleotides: TGCGCCAGCAGCCAAGGACAGGGGGAGGTAGATACGCAGTATTTT. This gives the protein CASSQGQGEVDTQYF.

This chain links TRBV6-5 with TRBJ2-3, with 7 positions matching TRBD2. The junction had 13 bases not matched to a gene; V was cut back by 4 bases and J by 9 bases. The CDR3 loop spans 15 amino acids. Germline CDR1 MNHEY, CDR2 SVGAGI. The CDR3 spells CASSSGSGTVGTQYF. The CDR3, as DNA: TGTGCCAGCAGTTCCGGGAGCGGGACGGTTGGCACGCAGTATTTT.